The sequence of this T cell receptor (beta chain) was determined in a study of beta chain features in type 1 diabetes. At the level of the study: What patients shared with healthy donors was a similar profile of age, gender and cell yields.

Study results and caveats: Sequencing the cDNA could make cells with high TCR expression show up more than they should.

A word on this clone: Antigen specificity is unknown.

CDR1 and CDR2 (germline): MNHNS, SASEGT. Trimming cost V 4 bases and J 7 bases; bases outside gene matches: 7. The CDR3 is made up of 15 amino acids. Since all of the isolated RNA was reverse transcribed, expressed TCRB transcripts were what got sequenced. TCRdb keeps only in-frame clones here, not all; method: immunoSEQ multiplex PCR. The data hold about 320,000 clones, with 13% to 15% observed a single time. The receptor was isolated from a man aged 25 to 40 in good health. The chain recombines TRBV6-1 with TRBJ2-1; 10 bases map to TRBD1. The sequenced sample consisted of central memory CD4+ T cells from blood. The CDR3 region has the DNA TGTGCCAGCAGTGGAGGGACAGGGGCGAGTAATGAGCAGTTCTTC. Encoded protein: CASSGGTGASNEQFF.